The clone carrying this T cell receptor (beta chain) was counted ten times or more. Unique molecular identifiers were incorporated during preparation of the TCRbeta library. Each CDR3 protein gets one entry after TCRdb re-called the PCR reads with MiXCR. The sample has just under 350,000 distinct CDR3 sequences; around 15% are singletons. The data derive from a study of T-cell reconstitution after alpha-beta-depleted transplantation in children. The germline CDR1 and CDR2 sequences are DFQATT and SNEGSKA (reference sequence). This CDR3 comprises 8 residues. This chain joins TRBV20-1 and TRBJ1-2; no reliable D call. The starting material was PBMCs, mostly from graft donor cells, obtained 360 days after TCRalphabeta/CD19-depleted stem cell transplant. This TCR came from a male patient aged 2-15 years who had a stem cell transplant for acute lymphoblastic leukemia, so the T cells may come from the graft donor. As DNA, the CDR3 is TGCAGGGGTTATGGCTACACCTTC. This codes for CRGYGYTF.